This T cell receptor (beta chain) was sequenced during a study of cytomegalovirus exposure and HLA in healthy donors. Vbeta (60) and Jbeta (13) primers were used in the PCR. Generated by immunoSEQ multiplex PCR, the TCRdb table keeps only in-frame clones and is missing some. Here the sample spans over 100,000 clones, approximately 80% being singletons. Sequenced material: PBMCs. The origin of this receptor is a woman aged 18-30 years in good health and CMV-seropositive.

The DNA of the CDR3 is TGCGCCAGCAGCCTGTCTCAGGGTAGAGAGACCCAGTACTTC. Encoded protein: CASSLSQGRETQYF. The rearrangement joins TRBV4-1 to TRBJ2-5; D is possibly TRBD1 (5 bases). This CDR3 comprises 14 residues. V was clipped by 4 bases and J by 4 bases, with 13 bases between them. Germline assignment: CDR1 MGHRA and CDR2 YSYEKL.